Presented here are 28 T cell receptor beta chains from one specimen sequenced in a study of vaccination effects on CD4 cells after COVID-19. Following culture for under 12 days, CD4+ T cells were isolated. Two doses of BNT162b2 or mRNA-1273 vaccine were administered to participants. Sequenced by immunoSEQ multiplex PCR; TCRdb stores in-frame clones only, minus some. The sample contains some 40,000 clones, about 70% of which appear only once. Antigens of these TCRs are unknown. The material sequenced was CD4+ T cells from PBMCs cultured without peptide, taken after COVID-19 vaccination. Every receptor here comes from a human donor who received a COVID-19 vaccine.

For the CDR3, the DNA is TGTGCCAGCAGTCTTACTCAGTCTCGGTGGGGGTTCTTC. It specifies CASSLTQSRWGFF. The gene calls are TRBV6-2 or TRBV6-3 and TRBJ2-1; no definite D call. The CDR3 has 13 residues. V shed 5 bases and J shed 15 bases, with 20 bases lying between them. CDR1 is MNHEY and CDR2 is SVGEGT in the germline V gene.

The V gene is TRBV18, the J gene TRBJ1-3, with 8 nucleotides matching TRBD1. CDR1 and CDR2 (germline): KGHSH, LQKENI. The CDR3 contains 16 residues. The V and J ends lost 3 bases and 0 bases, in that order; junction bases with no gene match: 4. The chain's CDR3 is CASSPDRAVSGNTIYF. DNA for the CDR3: TGTGCCAGCTCACCGGACAGGGCAGTCTCTGGAAACACCATATATTTT.

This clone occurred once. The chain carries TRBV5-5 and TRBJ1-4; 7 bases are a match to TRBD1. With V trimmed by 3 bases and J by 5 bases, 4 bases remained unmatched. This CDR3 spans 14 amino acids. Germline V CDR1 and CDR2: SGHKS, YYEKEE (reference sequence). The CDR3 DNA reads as TGTGCCAGCAGCTGGGACAGTCCGAATGAAAAACTGTTTTTT. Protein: CASSWDSPNEKLFF.

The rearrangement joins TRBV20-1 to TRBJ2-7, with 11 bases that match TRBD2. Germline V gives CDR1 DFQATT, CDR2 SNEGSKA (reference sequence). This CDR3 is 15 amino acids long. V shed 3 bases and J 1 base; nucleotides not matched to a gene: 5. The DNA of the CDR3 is TGCAGTGCTAGTCCGGGACTAGCGGAATCCTACGAGCAGTACTTC. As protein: CSASPGLAESYEQYF.

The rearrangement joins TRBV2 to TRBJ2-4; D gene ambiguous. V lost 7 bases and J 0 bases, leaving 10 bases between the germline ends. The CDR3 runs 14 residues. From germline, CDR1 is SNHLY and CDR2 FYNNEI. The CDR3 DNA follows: TGTGCCAGCAACCCAGGCCTAGCCAAAAACATTCAGTACTTC. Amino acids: CASNPGLAKNIQYF.

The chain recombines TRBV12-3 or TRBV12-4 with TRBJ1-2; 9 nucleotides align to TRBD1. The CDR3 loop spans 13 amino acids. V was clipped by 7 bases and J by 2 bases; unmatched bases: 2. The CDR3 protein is CASNGQGNYGYTF. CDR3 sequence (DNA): TGTGCCAGCAACGGACAGGGGAACTATGGCTACACCTTC.

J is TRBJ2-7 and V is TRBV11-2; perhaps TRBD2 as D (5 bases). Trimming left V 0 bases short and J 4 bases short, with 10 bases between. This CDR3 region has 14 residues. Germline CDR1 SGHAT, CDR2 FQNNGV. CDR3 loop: CASSLDQADYEQYF. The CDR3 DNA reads TGTGCCAGCAGCTTAGACCAAGCGGATTACGAGCAGTACTTC.

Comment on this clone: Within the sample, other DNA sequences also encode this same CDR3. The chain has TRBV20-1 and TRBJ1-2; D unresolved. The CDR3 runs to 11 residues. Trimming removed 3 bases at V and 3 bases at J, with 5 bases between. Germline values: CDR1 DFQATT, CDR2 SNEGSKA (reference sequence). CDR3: CSASNDYGYTF. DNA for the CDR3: TGCAGTGCTAGCAATGACTATGGCTACACCTTC.

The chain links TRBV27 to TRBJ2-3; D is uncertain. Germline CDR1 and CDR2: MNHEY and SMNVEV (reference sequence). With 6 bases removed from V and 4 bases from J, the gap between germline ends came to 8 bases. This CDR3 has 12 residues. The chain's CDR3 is CASRPTSDTQYF. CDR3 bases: TGTGCCAGCAGGCCGACCTCAGATACGCAGTATTTT.

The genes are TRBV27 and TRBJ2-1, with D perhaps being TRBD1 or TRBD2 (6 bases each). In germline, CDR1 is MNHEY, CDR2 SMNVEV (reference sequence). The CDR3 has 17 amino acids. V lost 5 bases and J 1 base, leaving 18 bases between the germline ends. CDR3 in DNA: TGTGCCAGCAGTACTCCAAGAGGGGGGTTGTCCTACAATGAGCAGTTCTTC. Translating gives CASSTPRGGLSYNEQFF.

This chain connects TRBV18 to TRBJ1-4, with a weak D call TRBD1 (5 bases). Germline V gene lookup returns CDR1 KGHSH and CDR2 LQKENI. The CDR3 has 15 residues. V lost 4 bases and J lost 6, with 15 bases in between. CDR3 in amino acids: CASSLRKGMDEKLFF. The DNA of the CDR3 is TGTGCCAGCTCACTTAGAAAGGGGATGGATGAAAAACTGTTTTTT. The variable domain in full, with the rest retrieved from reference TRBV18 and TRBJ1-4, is NAGVMQNPRHLVRRRGQEARLRCSPMKGHSHVYWYRQLPEEGLKFMVYLQKENIIDESGMPKERFSAEFPKEGPSILRIQQVVRGDSAAYFCASSLRKGMDEKLFFGSGTQLSVL.

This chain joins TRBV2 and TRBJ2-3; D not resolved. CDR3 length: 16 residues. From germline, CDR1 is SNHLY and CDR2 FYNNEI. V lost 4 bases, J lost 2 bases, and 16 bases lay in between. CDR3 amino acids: CASSVVGRNSTDTQYF. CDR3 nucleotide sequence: TGTGCCAGCAGTGTGGTTGGACGGAATTCCACAGATACGCAGTATTTT.

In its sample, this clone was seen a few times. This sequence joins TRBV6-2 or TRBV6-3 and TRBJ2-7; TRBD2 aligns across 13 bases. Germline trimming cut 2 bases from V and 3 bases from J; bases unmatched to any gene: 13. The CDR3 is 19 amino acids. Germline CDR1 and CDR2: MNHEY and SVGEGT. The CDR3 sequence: CASSYHSTTSGRAGYEQYF. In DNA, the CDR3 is TGTGCCAGCAGTTACCACAGCACAACTAGCGGGAGGGCCGGCTACGAGCAGTACTTC.

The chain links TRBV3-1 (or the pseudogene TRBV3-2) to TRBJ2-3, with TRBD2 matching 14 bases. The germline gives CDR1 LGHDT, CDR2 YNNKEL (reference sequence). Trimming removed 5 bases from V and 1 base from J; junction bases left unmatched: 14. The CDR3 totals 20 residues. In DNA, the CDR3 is TGTGCCAGCAGCTCCTTTGGACTAGCGGGGGGTAGGGCTGGCACAGATACGCAGTATTTT. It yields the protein CASSSFGLAGGRAGTDTQYF.

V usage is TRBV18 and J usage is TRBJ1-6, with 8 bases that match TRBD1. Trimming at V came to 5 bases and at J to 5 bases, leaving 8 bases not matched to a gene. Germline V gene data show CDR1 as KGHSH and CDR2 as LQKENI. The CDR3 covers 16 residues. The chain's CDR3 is CASSFQTGVDNSPLHF. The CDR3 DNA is TGTGCCAGCTCATTTCAGACAGGGGTCGATAATTCACCCCTCCACTTT.

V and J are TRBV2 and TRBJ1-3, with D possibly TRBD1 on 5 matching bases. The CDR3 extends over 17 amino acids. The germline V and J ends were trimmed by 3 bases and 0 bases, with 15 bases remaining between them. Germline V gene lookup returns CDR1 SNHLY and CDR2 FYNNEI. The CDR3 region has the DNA TGTGCCAGCAGTGACTTTGGGGGTAGAATCTCTGGAAACACCATATATTTT. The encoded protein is CASSDFGGRISGNTIYF.

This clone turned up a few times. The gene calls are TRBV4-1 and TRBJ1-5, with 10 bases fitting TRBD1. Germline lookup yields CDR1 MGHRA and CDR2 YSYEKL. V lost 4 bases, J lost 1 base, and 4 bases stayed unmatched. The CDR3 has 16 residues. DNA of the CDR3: TGCGCCAGCAGCCTTGGGACAGGGGAAAGCAATCAGCCCCAGCATTTT. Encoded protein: CASSLGTGESNQPQHF.

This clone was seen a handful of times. The CDR3 region is CASRNRAGIYGYTF. Here the CDR3 DNA reads TGTGCCAGCAGGAACAGGGCGGGGATCTATGGCTACACCTTC. The V call is TRBV6-8, the J call TRBJ1-2; maybe TRBD1 (6 bases). Germline V lookup: CDR1 MNHGY, CDR2 SAAAGT. The V gene lost 6 bases and the J gene lost 4 bases, with 15 bases spanning the gap. CDR3 length: 14 residues.

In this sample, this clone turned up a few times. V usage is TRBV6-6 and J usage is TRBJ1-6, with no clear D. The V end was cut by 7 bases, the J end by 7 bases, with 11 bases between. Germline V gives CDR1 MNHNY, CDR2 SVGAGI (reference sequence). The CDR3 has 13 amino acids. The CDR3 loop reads CASNDRVNSPLHF. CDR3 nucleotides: TGTGCCAGCAATGACCGCGTCAATTCACCCCTCCACTTT.

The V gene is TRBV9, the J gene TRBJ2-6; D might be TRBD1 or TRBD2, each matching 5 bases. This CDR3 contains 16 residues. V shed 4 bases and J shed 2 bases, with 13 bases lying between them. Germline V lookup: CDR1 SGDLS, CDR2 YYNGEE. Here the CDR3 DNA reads TGTGCCAGCAGCAAAAGCGGCAGGGCTGGGGCCAACGTCCTGACTTTC. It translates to CASSKSGRAGANVLTF.

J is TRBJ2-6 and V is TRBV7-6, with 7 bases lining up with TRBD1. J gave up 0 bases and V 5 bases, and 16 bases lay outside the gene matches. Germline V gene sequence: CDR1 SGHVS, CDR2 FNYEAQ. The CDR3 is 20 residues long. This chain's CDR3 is CASSPHPGQEALSGANVLTF. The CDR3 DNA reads TGTGCCAGCAGCCCCCACCCCGGACAGGAGGCACTCTCTGGGGCCAACGTCCTGACTTTC.

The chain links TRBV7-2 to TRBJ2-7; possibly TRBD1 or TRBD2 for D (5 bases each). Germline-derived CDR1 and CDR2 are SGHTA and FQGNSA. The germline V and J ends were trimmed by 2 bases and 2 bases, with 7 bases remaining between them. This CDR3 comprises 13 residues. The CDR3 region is CASSLLGPYEQYF. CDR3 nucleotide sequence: TGTGCCAGCAGCTTACTGGGACCCTACGAGCAGTACTTC. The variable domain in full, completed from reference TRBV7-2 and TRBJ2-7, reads GAGVSQSPSNKVTEKGKDVELRCDPISGHTALYWYRQSLGQGLEFLIYFQGNSAPDKSGLPSDRFSAERTGGSVSTLTIQRTQQEDSAVYLCASSLLGPYEQYFGPGTRLTVT.

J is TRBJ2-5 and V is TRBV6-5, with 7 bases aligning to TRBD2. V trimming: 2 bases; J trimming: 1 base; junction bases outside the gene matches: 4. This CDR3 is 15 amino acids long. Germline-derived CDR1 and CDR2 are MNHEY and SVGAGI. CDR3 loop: CASSYTLAVQETQYF. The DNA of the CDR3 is TGTGCCAGCAGTTACACTCTAGCGGTCCAAGAGACCCAGTACTTC.

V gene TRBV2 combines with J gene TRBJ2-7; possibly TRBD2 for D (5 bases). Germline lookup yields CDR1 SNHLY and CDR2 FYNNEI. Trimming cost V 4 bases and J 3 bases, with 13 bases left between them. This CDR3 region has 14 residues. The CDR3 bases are TGTGCCAGCAGTGTGGGTCGGGGATACTACGAGCAGTACTTC. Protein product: CASSVGRGYYEQYF.

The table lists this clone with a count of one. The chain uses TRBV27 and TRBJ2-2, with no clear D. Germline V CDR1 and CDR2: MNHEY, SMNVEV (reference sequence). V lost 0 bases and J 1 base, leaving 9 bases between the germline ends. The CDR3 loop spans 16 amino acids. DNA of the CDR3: TGTGCCAGCAGTTTATCCGGCTCAGGGAACACCGGGGAGCTGTTTTTT. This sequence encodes CASSLSGSGNTGELFF.

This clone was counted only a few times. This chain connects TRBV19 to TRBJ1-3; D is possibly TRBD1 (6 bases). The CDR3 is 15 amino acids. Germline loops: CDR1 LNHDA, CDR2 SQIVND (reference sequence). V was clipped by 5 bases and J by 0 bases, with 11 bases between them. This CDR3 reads CASSPTGPSGNTIYF. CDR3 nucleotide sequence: TGTGCCAGTAGTCCTACAGGGCCCTCTGGAAACACCATATATTTT.

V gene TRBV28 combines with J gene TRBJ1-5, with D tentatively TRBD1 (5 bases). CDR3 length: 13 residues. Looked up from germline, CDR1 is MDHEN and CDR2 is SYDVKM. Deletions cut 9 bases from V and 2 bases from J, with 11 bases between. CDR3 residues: CASSQGGNQPQHF. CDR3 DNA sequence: TGTGCCAGTTCTCAGGGAGGCAATCAGCCCCAGCATTTT.

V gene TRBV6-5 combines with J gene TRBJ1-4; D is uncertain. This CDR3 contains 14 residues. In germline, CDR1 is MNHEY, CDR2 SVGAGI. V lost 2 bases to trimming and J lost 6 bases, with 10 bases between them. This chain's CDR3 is CASSYKVFDEKLFF. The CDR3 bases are TGTGCCAGCAGTTACAAAGTTTTTGATGAAAAACTGTTTTTT.